The clone carrying this TCR beta chain showed up many times. Its antigen is not known. Trimming removed 5 bases from V and 0 bases from J, with 14 bases in between. The CDR3 covers 16 residues. This sample was included in a study of regulatory T cells in long-lasting Graves disease. Overall study findings and caveats: Persistent Graves' patients had lower TCR diversity than newly diagnosed ones. Favored usage of TRBV28, TRBJ1-2 and TRBJ2-5 was recorded in persistent disease.

The time point denotes: newly diagnosed GD, antithyroid drugs for less than 3 months. From PBMCs, RNA was extracted and then used to make the TCR library. Patients hailed from an endocrinology department in Xi'an, China. iRepertoire HTBI primers and Arm-PCR of CDR3 regions built TCR beta libraries. TCRdb used MiXCR to reprocess the multiplex PCR reads, holding one entry per CDR3 protein. The sample lists around 420,000 distinct CDR3 sequences, about 14% occurring once. This TCR derives from a female donor with Graves disease. The genes are TRBV12-3 or TRBV12-4 and TRBJ1-3; no clear D gene. Sequenced material: peripheral blood mononuclear cells (PBMCs), taken at new diagnosis, from a patient treated with antithyroid drugs. DNA for the CDR3: TGTGCCAGCAGTCGCAGACCGGCATTCTCTGGAAACACCATATATTTT. Protein: CASSRRPAFSGNTIYF.